Shown below are 8 T cell receptor beta chains from a single sample sequenced in a study of response to subunit inactivated influenza vaccine. Using its own MiXCR run on the RT-PCR reads, TCRdb lists one record per CDR3 protein. The table lists a few hundred thousand distinct CDR3 sequences, about a fifth of them singletons. The source material was PBMCs from blood, sampled around 22 months after vaccination. These receptors all come from a man between 50 and 75 years old who received an inactivated influenza vaccine.

This chain links TRBV5-4 with TRBJ2-5, with a weak D call TRBD2 (6 bases). The germline V gene encodes CDR1 SGHNT and CDR2 YYREEE (reference sequence). The CDR3 extends over 15 amino acids. V was pared by 3 bases and J by 1 base, with 13 bases between. The CDR3 loop reads CASSSPGTAQETQYF. DNA of the CDR3: TGTGCCAGCAGCTCCCCCGGGACTGCCCAAGAGACCCAGTACTTC.

This sequence joins TRBV5-1 and TRBJ2-4, with D perhaps TRBD1 (6 bases). CDR3 size: 16 residues. V lost 4 bases to trimming and J lost 0 bases, with 14 bases between them. Germline V gene lookup returns CDR1 SGHRS and CDR2 YFSETQ. CDR3 sequence: CASSTGTSLAKNIQYF. CDR3 bases: TGCGCCAGCAGCACAGGGACATCTCTAGCCAAAAACATTCAGTACTTC.

CDR3 sequence (DNA): TGTGCCACCAGCAGAGCCGGGACAGGGGTCGGAACGTTCTTC. This gives the protein CATSRAGTGVGTFF. The chain uses TRBV15 and TRBJ2-1; TRBD1 matches at 10 bases. V lost 1 base, J lost 15 bases, and 9 bases stayed unmatched. Germline V CDR1 and CDR2: LNHNV, YYDKDF (reference sequence). The CDR3 loop spans 14 amino acids.

This clonotype was recorded many times. The chain combines TRBV7-6 with TRBJ1-1; the D gene is possibly TRBD1 (6 bases). Trimming removed 1 base from V and 1 base from J, with 13 bases in between. Germline V CDR1 and CDR2: SGHVS, FNYEAQ. The CDR3 is made up of 16 amino acids. CDR3 nucleotide sequence: TGTGCCAGCAGCTTAGGGGGGGGCGAAGAGAACACTGAAGCTTTCTTT. This translates into CASSLGGGEENTEAFF. The whole variable domain, remainder taken from reference TRBV7-6 and TRBJ1-1, is GAGVSQSPRYKVTKRGQDVALRCDPISGHVSLYWYRQALGQGPEFLTYFNYEAQQDKSGLPNDRFSAERPEGSISTLTIQRTEQRDSAMYRCASSLGGGEENTEAFFGQGTRLTVV.

V gene TRBV9 combines with J gene TRBJ2-7; D call uncertain. CDR3 length: 15 residues. Germline V gene sequence: CDR1 SGDLS, CDR2 YYNGEE. V lost 0 bases and J lost 3, with 13 bases in between. CDR3 in amino acids: CASSVESTYGYEQYF. The CDR3 nucleotides read TGTGCCAGCAGCGTAGAGTCTACGTATGGCTACGAGCAGTACTTC.

V and J are TRBV20-1 and TRBJ2-3, with D unresolved. The germline CDR1 and CDR2 sequences are DFQATT and SNEGSKA (reference sequence). This CDR3 contains 14 residues. V gave up 3 bases and J gave up 1 base, with 11 bases separating them. The CDR3 region has the DNA TGCAGTGCTAGCGGTGCCGGTGGCACAGATACGCAGTATTTT. This translates into CSASGAGGTDTQYF.

The table lists this clonotype with many counts. The chain combines TRBV19 with TRBJ1-1, with a weak D call TRBD1 (5 bases). The CDR3 has 15 residues. V shed 6 bases and J shed 4 bases, with 18 bases lying between them. Germline V lookup: CDR1 LNHDA, CDR2 SQIVND (reference sequence). This chain's CDR3 is CASRSRGRGGTEAFF. The CDR3 DNA sequence: TGTGCCAGTAGGTCTCGGGGTCGTGGGGGCACTGAAGCTTTCTTT.

The chain carries TRBV6-2 or TRBV6-3 and TRBJ2-6; no clear D gene. The CDR3 runs 14 residues. Germline V gene sequence: CDR1 MNHEY, CDR2 SVGEGT. V lost 2 bases and J 2 bases, leaving 4 bases between the germline ends. The CDR3 DNA is TGTGCCAGCAGTTACACGCCTGGGGCCAACGTCCTGACTTTC. It is translated as CASSYTPGANVLTF.